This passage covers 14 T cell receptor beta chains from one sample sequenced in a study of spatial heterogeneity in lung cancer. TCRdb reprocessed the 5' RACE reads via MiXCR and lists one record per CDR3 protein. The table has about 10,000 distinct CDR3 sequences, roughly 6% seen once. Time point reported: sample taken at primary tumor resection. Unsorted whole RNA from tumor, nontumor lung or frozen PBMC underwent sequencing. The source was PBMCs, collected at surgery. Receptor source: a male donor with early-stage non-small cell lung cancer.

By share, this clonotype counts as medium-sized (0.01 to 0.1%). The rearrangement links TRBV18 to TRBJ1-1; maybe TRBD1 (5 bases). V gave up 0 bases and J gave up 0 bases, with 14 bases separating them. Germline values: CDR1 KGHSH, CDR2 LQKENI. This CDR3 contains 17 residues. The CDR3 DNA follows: TGTGCCAGCTCACCACCGAGCCTGGCGACAGTGAACACTGAAGCTTTCTTT. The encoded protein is CASSPPSLATVNTEAFF.

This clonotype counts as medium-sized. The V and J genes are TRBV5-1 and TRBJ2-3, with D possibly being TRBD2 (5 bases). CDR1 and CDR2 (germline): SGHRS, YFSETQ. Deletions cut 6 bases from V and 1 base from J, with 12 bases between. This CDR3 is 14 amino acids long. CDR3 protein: CASTSSSGTDTQYF. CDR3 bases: TGCGCCAGCACCTCGAGTAGCGGCACAGATACGCAGTATTTT.

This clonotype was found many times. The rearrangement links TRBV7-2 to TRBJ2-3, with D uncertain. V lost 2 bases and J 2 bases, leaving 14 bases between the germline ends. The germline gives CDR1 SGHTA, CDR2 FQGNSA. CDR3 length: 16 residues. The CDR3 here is CASSLSLGVPTDTQYF. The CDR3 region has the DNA TGTGCCAGCAGCTTAAGCTTAGGAGTCCCCACAGATACGCAGTATTTT.

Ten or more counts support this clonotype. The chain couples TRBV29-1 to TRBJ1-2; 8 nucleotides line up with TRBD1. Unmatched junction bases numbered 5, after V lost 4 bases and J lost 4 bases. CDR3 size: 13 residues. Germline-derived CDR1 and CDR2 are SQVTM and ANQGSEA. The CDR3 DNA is TGCAGCGTTGTACCAGGGGGCAGCTATGGCTACACCTTC. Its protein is CSVVPGGSYGYTF. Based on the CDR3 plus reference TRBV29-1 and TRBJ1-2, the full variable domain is SAVISQKPSRDICQRGTSLTIQCQVDSQVTMMFWYRQQPGQSLTLIATANQGSEATYESGFVIDKFPISRPNLTFSTLTVSNMSPEDSSIYLCSVVPGGSYGYTFGSGTRLTVV.

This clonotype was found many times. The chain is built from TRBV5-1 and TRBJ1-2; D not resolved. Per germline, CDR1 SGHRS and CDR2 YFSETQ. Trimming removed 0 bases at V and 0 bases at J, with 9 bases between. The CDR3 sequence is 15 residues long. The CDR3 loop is CASSLVGRSNYGYTF. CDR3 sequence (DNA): TGCGCCAGCAGCTTGGTTGGGCGATCTAACTATGGCTACACCTTC.

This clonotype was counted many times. The CDR3 sequence is CSVVGSGRDFTYEQYF. CDR3 DNA sequence: TGCAGCGTTGTTGGCTCGGGCAGGGACTTTACCTACGAGCAGTACTTC. The genes are TRBV29-1 and TRBJ2-7; a possible D gene is TRBD2 (6 bases). The CDR3 is made up of 16 amino acids. CDR1 and CDR2 from the germline V gene are SQVTM and ANQGSEA. The V and J ends lost 4 bases and 2 bases respectively, with 21 bases between them.

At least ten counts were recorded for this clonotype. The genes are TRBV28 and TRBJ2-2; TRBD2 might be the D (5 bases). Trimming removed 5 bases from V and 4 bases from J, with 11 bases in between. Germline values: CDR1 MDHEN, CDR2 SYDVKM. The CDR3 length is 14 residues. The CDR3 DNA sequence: TGTGCCAGCAGTCCCCCTGAGGGCACCGGGGAGCTGTTTTTT. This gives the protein CASSPPEGTGELFF. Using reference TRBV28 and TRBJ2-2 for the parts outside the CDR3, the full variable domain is DVKVTQSSRYLVKRTGEKVFLECVQDMDHENMFWYRQDPGLGLRLIYFSYDVKMKEKGDIPEGYSVSREKKERFSLILESASTNQTSMYLCASSPPEGTGELFFGEGSRLTVL.

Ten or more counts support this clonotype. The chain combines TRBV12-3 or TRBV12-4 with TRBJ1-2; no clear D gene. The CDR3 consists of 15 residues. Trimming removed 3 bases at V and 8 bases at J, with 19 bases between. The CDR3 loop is CASSFSGRTLWGYTF. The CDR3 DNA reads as TGTGCCAGCAGTTTTTCGGGCAGAACTCTATGGGGCTACACCTTC.

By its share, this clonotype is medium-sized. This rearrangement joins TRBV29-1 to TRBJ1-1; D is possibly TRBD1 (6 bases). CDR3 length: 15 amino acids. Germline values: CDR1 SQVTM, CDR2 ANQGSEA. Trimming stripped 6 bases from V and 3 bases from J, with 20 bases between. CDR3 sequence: CSVHISPGADTEAFF. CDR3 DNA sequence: TGCAGCGTCCACATCAGTCCGGGGGCGGACACTGAAGCTTTCTTT.

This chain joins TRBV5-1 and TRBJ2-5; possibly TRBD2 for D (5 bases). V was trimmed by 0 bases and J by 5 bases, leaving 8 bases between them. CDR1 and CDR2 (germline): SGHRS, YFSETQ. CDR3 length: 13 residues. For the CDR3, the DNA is TGCGCCAGCAGCTTGGGGGAGCTGGAGACCCAGTACTTC. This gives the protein CASSLGELETQYF. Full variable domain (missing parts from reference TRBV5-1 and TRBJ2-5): KAGVTQTPRYLIKTRGQQVTLSCSPISGHRSVSWYQQTPGQGLQFLFEYFSETQRNKGNFPGRFSGRQFSNSRSEMNVSTLELGDSALYLCASSLGELETQYFGPGTRLLVL.

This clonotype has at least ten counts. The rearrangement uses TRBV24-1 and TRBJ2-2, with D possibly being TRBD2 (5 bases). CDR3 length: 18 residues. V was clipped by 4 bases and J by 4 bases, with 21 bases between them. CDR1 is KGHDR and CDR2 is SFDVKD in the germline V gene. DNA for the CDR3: TGTGCCACCAGTGAGCTTTGGGGAGTAGGTTTTCCCACCGGGGAGCTGTTTTTT. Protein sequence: CATSELWGVGFPTGELFF.

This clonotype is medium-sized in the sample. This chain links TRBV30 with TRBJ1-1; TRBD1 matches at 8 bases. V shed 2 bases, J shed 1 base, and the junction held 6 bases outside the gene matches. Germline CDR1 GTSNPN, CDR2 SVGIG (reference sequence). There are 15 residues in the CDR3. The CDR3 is CAWSPPDRENTEAFF. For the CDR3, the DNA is TGTGCCTGGAGTCCGCCGGACAGGGAGAACACTGAAGCTTTCTTT.

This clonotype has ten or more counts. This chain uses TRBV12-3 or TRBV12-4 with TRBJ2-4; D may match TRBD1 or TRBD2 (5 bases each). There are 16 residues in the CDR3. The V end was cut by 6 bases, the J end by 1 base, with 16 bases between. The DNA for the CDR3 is TGTGCCAGCAGCCCCCTACTAGGGGTTGCCAAAAACATTCAGTACTTC. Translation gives CASSPLLGVAKNIQYF.

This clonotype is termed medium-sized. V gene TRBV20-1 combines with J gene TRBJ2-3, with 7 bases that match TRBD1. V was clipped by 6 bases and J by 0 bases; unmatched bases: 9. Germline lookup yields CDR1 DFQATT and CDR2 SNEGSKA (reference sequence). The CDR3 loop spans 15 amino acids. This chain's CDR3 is CSAPPSGGSTDTQYF. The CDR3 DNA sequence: TGCAGTGCCCCCCCTTCAGGGGGTAGCACAGATACGCAGTATTTT.